This is a list of T cell receptor beta chains from one sample in a study of cytomegalovirus exposure and HLA in healthy donors. Produced via immunoSEQ multiplex PCR; TCRdb's table is partial and in-frame only. Recorded for this sample: about 120,000 clones. Source material: PBMCs. The source is a man younger than 35 in good health and CMV-seronegative. The CDR3 runs from the conserved cysteine through the conserved F or W. A D gene is named only where the DNA matches it firmly.

v_gene	j_gene	d_gene	CDR3aa	CDR3nt
TRBV28	TRBJ1-2	TRBD1	CASRLQGALGYGYTF	TGTGCCAGCAGACTACAGGGGGCTTTGGGCTATGGCTACACCTTC
TRBV18	TRBJ1-5	TRBD1	CASSPVGGRGSYQPQHF	TGTGCCAGCTCACCAGTCGGGGGCAGGGGGAGCTATCAGCCCCAGCATTTT
TRBV27	TRBJ2-1	TRBD1	CASSSPSGQGIYNEQFF	TGTGCCAGCAGTTCCCCTTCGGGACAGGGGATCTACAATGAGCAGTTCTTC
TRBV5-4	TRBJ2-3	NA	CASSFSGDTQYF	TGTGCCAGCAGCTTTTCAGGCGATACGCAGTATTTT
TRBV7-9	TRBJ1-1	NA	CASSLDWEKRAEAFF	TGTGCCAGCAGCTTAGATTGGGAGAAGAGGGCTGAAGCTTTCTTT
TRBV5-5	TRBJ1-1	TRBD1	CATSTGRLFTRGDTEAFF	TGTGCCACCTCGACAGGGCGCCTGTTCACCCGTGGGGACACTGAAGCTTTCTTT
TRBV19	TRBJ2-1	NA	CASSPRGLAYNEQFF	TGTGCCAGTAGTCCGCGTGGACTTGCCTACAATGAGCAGTTCTTC
TRBV7-9	TRBJ2-2	TRBD2	CASSSPGGYTGELFF	TGTGCCAGCAGCTCCCCGGGAGGTTACACCGGGGAGCTGTTTTTT
TRBV18	TRBJ1-1	TRBD1	CASSRTGKTEAFF	TGTGCCAGCTCAAGGACAGGGAAGACTGAAGCTTTCTTT
TRBV11-2	TRBJ1-5	NA	CASSLDWGSNQPQHF	TGTGCCAGCAGCTTAGACTGGGGCAGCAATCAGCCCCAGCATTTT
TRBV2	TRBJ2-6	NA	CASSEVSSGANVLTF	TGTGCCAGCAGTGAAGTCAGCTCTGGGGCCAACGTCCTGACTTTC
TRBV19	TRBJ2-3	TRBD1	CASSTTGPGTDTQYF	TGTGCCAGTAGTACGACAGGGCCCGGGACAGATACGCAGTATTTT
TRBV5-4	TRBJ2-7	NA	CASSLGAYEQYF	TGTGCCAGCAGCTTGGGAGCCTACGAGCAGTACTTC
TRBV11-3	TRBJ2-1	TRBD1	CASSAVVRGTYNEQFF	TGTGCCAGCAGCGCAGTCGTCAGGGGGACCTACAATGAGCAGTTCTTC
TRBV5-1	TRBJ2-3	TRBD1	CATKGSGQGITDTQYF	TGCGCCACCAAAGGGTCCGGACAGGGCATCACAGATACGCAGTATTTT
TRBV18	TRBJ2-5	TRBD2	CASSTGLAGRETQYF	TGTGCCAGCTCAACAGGACTAGCGGGAAGGGAGACCCAGTACTTC
TRBV19	TRBJ1-1	TRBD1	CASSNRGGTEAFF	TGTGCCAGTAGCAACAGGGGGGGCACTGAAGCTTTCTTT
TRBV10-1	TRBJ2-7	TRBD1	CASSLGQGDSYEQYF	TGCGCCAGCAGCTTGGGACAGGGGGACTCCTACGAGCAGTACTTC
TRBV6-1	TRBJ1-1	NA	CASRGGAEAFF	TGTGCCAGCAGGGGCGGGGCTGAAGCTTTCTTT
TRBV4-1	TRBJ1-2	NA	CASSQTVTGARWGYTF	TGCGCCAGCAGCCAAACGGTGACAGGCGCGAGGTGGGGCTACACCTTC
TRBV27	TRBJ1-1	TRBD1	CASSPRGQGAREAFF	TGTGCCAGCAGCCCCCGGGGACAGGGGGCAAGGGAAGCTTTCTTT
TRBV18	TRBJ2-1	TRBD2	CASSPGRRLAGGGNNEQFF	TGTGCCAGCTCACCGGGGAGGAGACTAGCGGGAGGAGGGAACAATGAGCAGTTCTTC
TRBV30	TRBJ1-2	NA	CAFHTQGNYGYTF	TGTGCCTTTCATACCCAGGGGAATTATGGCTACACCTTC
TRBV18	TRBJ1-3	TRBD1	CASSTGGNSGNTIYF	TGTGCCAGCTCAACAGGGGGGAACTCTGGAAACACCATATATTTT
TRBV28	TRBJ2-2	TRBD1	CASSSSGTDTGELFF	TGTGCCAGCAGCTCCTCCGGGACAGACACCGGGGAGCTGTTTTTT
TRBV6-5	TRBJ1-2	TRBD1	CASSYSGTGGLYGYTF	TGTGCCAGCAGTTACTCCGGGACAGGTGGACTTTATGGCTACACCTTC
TRBV19	TRBJ1-5	NA	CASRWGELSNQPQHF	TGTGCCAGTAGGTGGGGGGAACTGAGCAATCAGCCCCAGCATTTT
TRBV18	TRBJ1-5	NA	CASSPLEYQPQHF	TGTGCCAGCTCACCACTCGAGTATCAGCCCCAGCATTTT
TRBV5-1	TRBJ2-1	NA	CASSLGSDSYNEQFF	TGCGCCAGCAGCTTGGGAAGCGACTCCTACAATGAGCAGTTCTTC
TRBV5-1	TRBJ2-7	TRBD1	CASRPGTGPTYEQYF	TGCGCCAGCAGACCCGGGACAGGGCCTACCTACGAGCAGTACTTC
TRBV28	TRBJ2-2	NA	CAITTGNTGELFF	TGTGCCATCACGACAGGAAACACCGGGGAGCTGTTTTTT
TRBV11-2	TRBJ1-1	TRBD1	CASRLTGVGLDTEAFF	TGTGCCAGCAGATTGACAGGGGTTGGGCTTGACACTGAAGCTTTCTTT
TRBV29-1	TRBJ2-7	TRBD1	CSVEGTGYEQYF	TGCAGCGTTGAGGGGACAGGATACGAGCAGTACTTC
TRBV7-3	TRBJ1-2	NA	CASSLVGGARGYGYTF	TGTGCCAGCAGCTTAGTTGGGGGGGCGCGAGGCTATGGCTACACCTTC
TRBV28	TRBJ2-7	TRBD2	CASSSPPPGTSDTYEQYF	TGTGCCAGCAGTTCTCCCCCCCCCGGGACTAGCGACACCTACGAGCAGTACTTC
TRBV6-6	TRBJ1-5	TRBD1	CASSYTQGARQPQHF	TGTGCCAGCAGTTATACCCAGGGGGCAAGGCAGCCCCAGCATTTT
TRBV7-9	TRBJ2-7	NA	CASSLRQGGSYEQYF	TGTGCCAGCAGCCTGCGACAGGGAGGCTCGTACGAGCAGTACTTC
TRBV7-2	TRBJ2-1	TRBD2	CASSTRTSGRGYNEQFF	TGTGCCAGCAGCACCAGGACTAGCGGGAGGGGATACAATGAGCAGTTCTTC
TRBV9	TRBJ1-1	NA	CASSVDGREGTEAFF	TGTGCCAGCAGCGTAGATGGCAGGGAAGGCACTGAAGCTTTCTTT
TRBV30	TRBJ2-5	NA	CAWRGAPETQYF	TGTGCCTGGAGGGGGGCTCCAGAGACCCAGTACTTC
TRBV18	TRBJ2-2	TRBD1	CASSPGQGWTGELFF	TGTGCCAGCTCACCTGGACAGGGTTGGACCGGGGAGCTGTTTTTT
TRBV6-4	TRBJ2-3	TRBD1	CASSDGAQGAIFGMGDTQYF	TGTGCCAGCAGTGACGGCGCTCAGGGGGCTATTTTCGGTATGGGAGATACGCAGTATTTT
TRBV28	TRBJ1-2	NA	CASSLGAGADYGYTF	TGTGCCAGCAGTTTAGGGGCAGGTGCTGACTATGGCTACACCTTC
TRBV10-1	TRBJ2-1	NA	CASSGEVNEQFF	TGCGCCAGCAGTGGAGAGGTTAATGAGCAGTTCTTC
TRBV27	TRBJ2-7	NA	CASSTPPPTYEQYF	TGTGCCAGCAGTACCCCTCCACCCACCTACGAGCAGTACTTC
TRBV18	TRBJ2-7	TRBD1	CASSPPGTGTKQYF	TGTGCCAGCTCACCACCTGGGACAGGTACCAAGCAGTACTTC
TRBV9	TRBJ2-2	NA	CASSVEGGDSVVF	TGTGCCAGCAGCGTAGAAGGAGGAGATAGCGTAGTTTTT
TRBV11-3	TRBJ2-1	TRBD2	CASSSGTIGNEQFF	TGTGCCAGCAGCTCCGGGACTATCGGCAATGAGCAGTTCTTC
TRBV28	TRBJ2-3	TRBD2	CASSLGYLAGTKPPDTQYF	TGTGCCAGCAGTTTAGGGTACTTAGCGGGAACGAAACCTCCGGATACGCAGTATTTT